Listed below are T cell receptor beta chains from one sample, sequenced in a study of blood T cell repertoires in COVID-19. Profiling relied on immunoSEQ multiplex PCR, and the TCRdb table lists in-frame clones only, not all of them. In the table there are around 210,000 clones, about 90% of which are singletons. Specimen: peripheral blood. Receptors originate from a man younger than 30 with active or convalescent COVID-19. Each CDR3 is given with its conserved first and last residue. D genes are given only for firm matches. Clone size is given for some rows only: seen once, a few or many times, or a class if the clone is expanded.

J gene | V gene | D gene | CDR3 length | clone size | CDR3 DNA | CDR3 protein
TRBJ2-6 | TRBV7-9 | TRBD1 | 17 | - | TGTGCCAGCCCCCTGAGGGACAGGGGATCTGGGGCCAACGTCCTGACTTTC | CASPLRDRGSGANVLTF
TRBJ1-1 | TRBV28 | TRBD1 | 16 | - | TGTGCCAGCAGTTCCTCACCGGGACAGATGAACACTGAAGCTTTCTTT | CASSSSPGQMNTEAFF
TRBJ2-7 | TRBV7-9 | TRBD2 | 16 | - | TGTGCCAGCAGCTTAAGGGGACTAGCGGGAGGGGTCGAGCAGTACTTC | CASSLRGLAGGVEQYF
TRBJ2-2 | TRBV12-5 | - | 15 | - | TGTGCTAGTGGTGGCGGGACCGCGAACACCGGGGAGCTGTTTTTT | CASGGGTANTGELFF
TRBJ1-5 | TRBV5-4 | - | 15 | - | TGTGCCAGCAGCATCCTGGGGGAGGGCGGTCAGCCCCAGCATTTT | CASSILGEGGQPQHF
TRBJ2-5 | TRBV24-1 | - | 14 | - | TGTGCCACGTCGAGGGGGGGCTCGGTTGAGACCCAGTACTTC | CATSRGGSVETQYF
TRBJ1-2 | TRBV3-1/TRBV3-2 | TRBD1 | 14 | - | TGTGCCAGCAGCCGACAGGGGTGGGACTATGGCTACACCTTC | CASSRQGWDYGYTF
TRBJ1-4 | TRBV28 | - | 13 | few | TGTGCCAGCTACCCTACAGGGAATGAAAAACTGTTTTTT | CASYPTGNEKLFF
TRBJ2-3 | TRBV29-1 | TRBD1 | 12 | - | TGCAGCGCCCAGACAGGGACAGGAACGCAGTATTTT | CSAQTGTGTQYF
TRBJ1-4 | TRBV2 | - | 14 | - | TGTGCCAGCAGTGTTGACAGGATTAATGAAAAACTGTTTTTT | CASSVDRINEKLFF
TRBJ2-3 | TRBV7-6 | - | 12 | - | TGTGCCAGCAGCTTAGCCTCAGATACGCAGTATTTT | CASSLASDTQYF
TRBJ2-7 | TRBV9 | TRBD2 | 14 | - | TGTGCCAGCAGCGCACAGACTAGCGGGGGCGAGCAGTACTTC | CASSAQTSGGEQYF
TRBJ2-1 | TRBV11-1 | TRBD2 | 15 | - | TGTGCCAGCAGACCCGGGACTAGCGGGAGGAATGAGCAGTTCTTC | CASRPGTSGRNEQFF
TRBJ1-1 | TRBV30 | - | 16 | - | TGTGCCTGGAGTCCTACGATAGCCAACTCGAACACTGAAGCTTTCTTT | CAWSPTIANSNTEAFF
TRBJ2-7 | TRBV27 | TRBD2 | 16 | - | TGTGCCAGCAGTTTAATGAGCGGGGCCCTATTCTACGAGCAGTACTTC | CASSLMSGALFYEQYF
TRBJ2-3 | TRBV12-5 | TRBD2 | 16 | - | TGTGCTAGTGGTTTGAACCAGCGGGAGGGCACAGATACGCAGTATTTT | CASGLNQREGTDTQYF
TRBJ1-1 | TRBV28 | - | 15 | - | TGTGCCAGCACAGGCAGCCCCCCGATGAACACTGAAGCTTTCTTT | CASTGSPPMNTEAFF
TRBJ1-2 | TRBV4-1 | TRBD1 | 16 | - | TGCGCCAGCAGCCAAGAGGGAACAGGGGGGCTCTATGGCTACACCTTC | CASSQEGTGGLYGYTF
TRBJ2-1 | TRBV29-1 | - | 16 | - | TGCAGCGTTGAAGATTCGGGGGTAAAGGCCTACAATGAGCAGTTCTTC | CSVEDSGVKAYNEQFF
TRBJ2-5 | TRBV6-7 | - | 13 | - | TGTGCCAGCAGTTCGGTCCGTGGCGGGCCTCAGTACTTC | CASSSVRGGPQYF
TRBJ2-1 | TRBV30 | - | 16 | - | TGTGCCTGGAGTAAGACAGGTCCCTTTATTGACAATGAGCAGTTCTTC | CAWSKTGPFIDNEQFF
TRBJ1-1 | TRBV2 | TRBD1 | 15 | - | TGTGCCAGCAGTCTAATCCCTACAGGGGGGACTGAAGCTTTCTTT | CASSLIPTGGTEAFF
TRBJ2-7 | TRBV7-6 | TRBD1 | 16 | - | TGTGCCAGCAGCTTTGGGTTAGGGGGCGATTTTGGCGAGCAGTACTTC | CASSFGLGGDFGEQYF
TRBJ1-6 | TRBV28 | - | 12 | - | TGTGCCAGCAGTGGGCGGGCGTCACCCCTCCACTTT | CASSGRASPLHF
TRBJ2-1 | TRBV7-2 | - | 16 | - | TGTGCCAGCAGCTTAATGAGCGGCAGCTCCTACAATGAGCAGTTCTTC | CASSLMSGSSYNEQFF
TRBJ2-3 | TRBV11-3 | - | 16 | - | TGTGCCAGCAGCTTAGGGGTGGGAGCTAGCACAGATACGCAGTATTTT | CASSLGVGASTDTQYF
TRBJ2-7 | TRBV15 | - | 12 | - | TGTGCCACCAGCAGAGCGGGCTACGAGCAGTACTTC | CATSRAGYEQYF
TRBJ1-2 | TRBV6-6 | TRBD1 | 14 | - | TGTGCCAGCAGTTCCCGACAGGGGCGAGGCGGCTACACCTTC | CASSSRQGRGGYTF
TRBJ1-5 | TRBV2 | - | 16 | - | TGTGCCAGCAGTGAAGCGGACCGGGAGACAAATCAGCCCCAGCATTTT | CASSEADRETNQPQHF